This T cell receptor (beta chain) was identified during a study of T cells in Graves' hyperthyroidism and ophthalmopathy. The source material, RNA transcripts, was used to amplify TCR beta CDR3 regions. Using the HTBI primer set, a first-round RT-PCR was run on the TCR CDR3. MiXCR was run by TCRdb on the multiplex PCR reads, yielding one entry per CDR3 protein. The table shows roughly 570,000 distinct CDR3 sequences, with about half occurring only once. At least ten counts were recorded for this clonotype. Stable Graves' hyperthyroidism meant no ophthalmopathy progression within 18 months. Pregnant or lactating patients were excluded, as were those with uncontrolled infection or other autoimmune disease. Based on clinical symptoms, serum thyroxine and TRAb, thyroid ultrasound and orbital computed tomography, diagnoses were reached. The germline V and J ends were trimmed by 6 bases and 0 bases, with 12 bases remaining between them. The CDR3 sequence is 14 residues long. Germline CDR1 reads ENHRY; CDR2 reads SYGVKD.

The sequenced material came from peripheral blood or thyroid tissue (not recorded which). The source of this sequence is a woman under 30 with Graves' hyperthyroidism. The genes are TRBV10-3 and TRBJ2-7; perhaps D is TRBD1 or TRBD2 (5 bases each). CDR3 amino acids: CAISPGRSSYEQYF. The DNA of the CDR3 is TGTGCCATCAGCCCGGGACGGAGCTCCTACGAGCAGTACTTC.